This TCR beta chain is from a study of CD8 T cells in ankylosing spondylitis. Findings of the study overall: A motif of under 10 highly homologous TCR beta variants was seen as apparently characteristic of ankylosing spondylitis blood.

TCRdb called the 5' RACE reads again in MiXCR, with one record for every CDR3 protein. This sample yields 400,000 to 450,000 distinct CDR3 sequences, of which roughly a sixth are seen a single time; 0.85% to 1.3% belongs to the top ten. The CDR3 length is 16 residues. Unmatched junction bases numbered 10, after V lost 7 bases and J lost 4 bases. This clonotype was found a few times. Its target is not known. The chain combines TRBV12-3 or TRBV12-4 with TRBJ2-2, with 9 bases identical to TRBD2. Source material: blood, either unsorted or a sorted T cell fraction (not recorded which). The receptor's source is a male donor with ankylosing spondylitis. The CDR3 region is CASNLGVAGVTGELFF. CDR3 sequence (DNA): TGTGCCAGCAACCTAGGCGTAGCGGGAGTCACCGGGGAGCTGTTTTTT.